Following are 8 T cell receptor beta chains from one sample sequenced in a study of T cells after yellow fever vaccination. TCRdb reprocessed the 5' RACE reads with MiXCR, giving one entry per CDR3 protein. The sample has 110,000 or so distinct CDR3 sequences; 5.5% to 8% are singletons. Sequenced here: CD4+ T cells sorted from PBMCs, sampled roughly 46 days after the first yellow fever vaccination. These receptors all come from a man aged 18-30 years who received the YFV17D yellow fever vaccine.

V is TRBV19 and J is TRBJ2-3; the match to TRBD1 covers 7 bases. This CDR3 spans 16 amino acids. Germline V gene lookup returns CDR1 LNHDA and CDR2 SQIVND (reference sequence). J was trimmed by 0 bases and V by 4 bases; bases with no gene match: 7. CDR3 residues: CASSKTGWPSTDTQYF. The CDR3 coding sequence is TGTGCCAGTAGTAAGACAGGGTGGCCTAGCACAGATACGCAGTATTTT. Combining the CDR3 with reference TRBV19 and TRBJ2-3 gives the whole variable domain DGGITQSPKYLFRKEGQNVTLSCEQNLNHDAMYWYRQDPGQGLRLIYYSQIVNDFQKGDIAEGYSVSREKKESFPLTVTSAQKNPTAFYLCASSKTGWPSTDTQYFGPGTRLTVL.

The CDR3 DNA reads as TGTGCCAGCAGCCCAGGGTCGGGCGAGCAGTACTTC. Translation gives CASSPGSGEQYF. The chain joins TRBV7-2 to TRBJ2-7; the D gene is possibly TRBD1 (5 bases). This CDR3 is built from 12 residues. Deletions cut 5 bases from V and 6 bases from J, with 11 bases between. The germline V gene encodes CDR1 SGHTA and CDR2 FQGNSA.

The chain is built from TRBV2 and TRBJ1-2; D remains unclear. The CDR3 extends over 13 amino acids. Germline lookup yields CDR1 SNHLY and CDR2 FYNNEI. Trimming pared 8 bases from V and 3 bases from J, leaving 13 bases between. The CDR3 region is CASRSGSDYGYTF. CDR3 DNA sequence: TGTGCCAGCCGGTCGGGGTCGGACTATGGCTACACCTTC.

There are a few counts of this clonotype. The J gene is TRBJ1-2, the V gene TRBV6-1; TRBD1 might be the D (5 bases). This CDR3 is built from 15 residues. V shed 7 bases and J shed 6 bases, with 21 bases lying between them. Germline V lookup: CDR1 MNHNS, CDR2 SASEGT. The CDR3 DNA follows: TGTGCCAGCAAATTCGAGGGGATCTTAGGAGATGGCTACACCTTC. The encoded protein is CASKFEGILGDGYTF.

This clonotype came up once. One junction end disagrees with the germline gene, perhaps due to a read error. The chain links TRBV6-2 or TRBV6-3 to TRBJ2-1; TRBD1 matches 9 bases. CDR1 and CDR2 (germline): MNHEY, SVGEGT. The CDR3 has 13 residues. The CDR3 loop is CASSSLPERTGAF. In DNA, the CDR3 is TGTGCCAGCAGTTCACTCCCCGAAAGGACAGGGGCGTTC.

This clonotype was seen at least ten times. The rearrangement joins TRBV3-1 to TRBJ1-1; 9 nucleotides agree with TRBD1. Per the germline V gene, CDR1 is LGHDT and CDR2 is YNNKEL (reference sequence). The ends lost 2 bases at V and 11 bases at J; junction bases unmatched: 15. This CDR3 is built from 16 residues. The CDR3, as DNA: TGTGCCAGCAGCCAAAACCTTGGGCCTTACGGGACAGGGGCTTTCTTT. This translates into CASSQNLGPYGTGAFF.

This clonotype appeared many times. The chain joins TRBV4-2 to TRBJ2-5; TRBD2 matches at 8 bases. After removal of 4 bases from V and 1 base from J, the junction contained 5 bases not matched to a gene. This CDR3 spans 15 amino acids. Germline V gene lookup returns CDR1 LGHNA and CDR2 YNFKEQ. The DNA of the CDR3 is TGTGCCAGCAGCCGAGTAGCGGGGCGCCAAGAGACCCAGTACTTC. Translating it yields CASSRVAGRQETQYF.

This clonotype was counted ten times or more. CDR3 DNA sequence: TGTGCCTGGAGTGTGGGGCCGGGCCGAGGGGAAAAACTGTTTTTT. Its protein is CAWSVGPGRGEKLFF. The chain has TRBV30 and TRBJ1-4; perhaps TRBD1 as D (5 bases). From germline, CDR1 is GTSNPN and CDR2 SVGIG (reference sequence). The CDR3 runs 15 residues. V lost 0 bases, J lost 8 bases, and 16 bases lay in between. Full variable domain (outside the CDR3, taken from reference TRBV30 and TRBJ1-4): SQTIHQWPATLVQPVGSPLSLECTVEGTSNPNLYWYRQAAGRGLQLLFYSVGIGQISSEVPQNLSASRPQDRQFILSSKKLLLSDSGFYLCAWSVGPGRGEKLFFGSGTQLSVL.